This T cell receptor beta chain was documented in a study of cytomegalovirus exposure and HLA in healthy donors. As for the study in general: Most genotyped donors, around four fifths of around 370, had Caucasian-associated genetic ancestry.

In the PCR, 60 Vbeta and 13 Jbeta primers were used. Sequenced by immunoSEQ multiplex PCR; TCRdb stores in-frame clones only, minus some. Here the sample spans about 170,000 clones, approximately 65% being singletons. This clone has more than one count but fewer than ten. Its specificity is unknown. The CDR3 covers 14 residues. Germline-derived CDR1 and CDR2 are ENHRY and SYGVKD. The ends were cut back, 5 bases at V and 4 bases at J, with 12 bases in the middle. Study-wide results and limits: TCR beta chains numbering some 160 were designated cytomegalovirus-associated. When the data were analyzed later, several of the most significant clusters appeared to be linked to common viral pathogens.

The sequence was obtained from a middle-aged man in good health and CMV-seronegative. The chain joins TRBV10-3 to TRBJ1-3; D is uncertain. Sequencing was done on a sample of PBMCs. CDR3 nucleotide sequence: TGTGCCATCAGTCGGGAAGTTGCGGGAAACACCATATATTTT. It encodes CAISREVAGNTIYF.